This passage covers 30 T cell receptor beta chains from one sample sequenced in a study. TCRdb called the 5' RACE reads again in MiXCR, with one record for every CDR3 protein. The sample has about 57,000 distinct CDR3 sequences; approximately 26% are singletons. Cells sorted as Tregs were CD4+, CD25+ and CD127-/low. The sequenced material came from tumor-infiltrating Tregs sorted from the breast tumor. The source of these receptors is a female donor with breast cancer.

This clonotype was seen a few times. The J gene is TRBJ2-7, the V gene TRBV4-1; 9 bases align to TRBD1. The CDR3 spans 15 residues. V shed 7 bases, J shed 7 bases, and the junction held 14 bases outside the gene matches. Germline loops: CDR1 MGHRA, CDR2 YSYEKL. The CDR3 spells CASTSAGTGLREQYF. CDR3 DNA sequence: TGCGCCAGCACCTCTGCCGGGACAGGGTTGCGGGAGCAGTACTTC.

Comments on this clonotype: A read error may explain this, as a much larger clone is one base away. The CDR3 sequence: CASSVGPQRPYEQYF. In nucleotides, the CDR3 is TGTGCCAGCAGCGTCGGGCCCCAGCGGCCCTACGAGCAGTACTTC. J is TRBJ2-7 and V is TRBV9; TRBD2 is a possible D gene (5 bases). The germline V gene encodes CDR1 SGDLS and CDR2 YYNGEE. Trimming shortened V by 2 bases and J by 2 bases, and 14 bases separated the two germline ends. The CDR3 contains 15 residues.

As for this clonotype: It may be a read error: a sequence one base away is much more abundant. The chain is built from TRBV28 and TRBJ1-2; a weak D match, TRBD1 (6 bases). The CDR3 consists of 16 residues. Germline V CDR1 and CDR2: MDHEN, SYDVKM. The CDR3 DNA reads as TGTGCCGGCAGTCATGGACAGCTTACAGCTAACTATGGCTACACCTTC. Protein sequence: CAGSHGQLTANYGYTF.

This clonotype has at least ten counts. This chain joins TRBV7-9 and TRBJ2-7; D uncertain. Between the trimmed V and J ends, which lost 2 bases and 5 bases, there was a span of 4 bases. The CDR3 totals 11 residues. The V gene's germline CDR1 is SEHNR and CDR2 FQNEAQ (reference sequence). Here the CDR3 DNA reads TGTGCCAGCAGCTTATCCCACGAGCAGTACTTC. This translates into CASSLSHEQYF.

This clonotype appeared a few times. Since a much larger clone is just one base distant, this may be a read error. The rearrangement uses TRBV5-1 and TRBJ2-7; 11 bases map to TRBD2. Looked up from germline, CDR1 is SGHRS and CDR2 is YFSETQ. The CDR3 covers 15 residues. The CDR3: CAGSSRLAGFYEQYF. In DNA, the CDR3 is TGCGCCGGCAGCTCCAGACTAGCGGGGTTCTACGAGCAGTACTTC.

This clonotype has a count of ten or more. This CDR3 is CASSLAGSPYEQYF. Here the CDR3 DNA reads TGCGCCAGCAGCTTGGCCGGGAGCCCCTACGAGCAGTACTTC. The V gene is TRBV5-1, the J gene TRBJ2-7; D is perhaps TRBD2 (6 bases). The CDR3 is 14 residues long. Germline V CDR1 and CDR2: SGHRS, YFSETQ. Trimming removed 0 bases from V and 2 bases from J, with 9 bases in between.

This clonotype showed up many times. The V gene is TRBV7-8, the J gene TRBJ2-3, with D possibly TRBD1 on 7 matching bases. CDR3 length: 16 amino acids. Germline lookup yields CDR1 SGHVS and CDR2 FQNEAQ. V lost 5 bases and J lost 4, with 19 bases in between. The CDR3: CASSTRQGGWSDTQYF. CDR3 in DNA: TGTGCCAGCAGCACTAGACAGGGAGGATGGTCAGATACGCAGTATTTT.

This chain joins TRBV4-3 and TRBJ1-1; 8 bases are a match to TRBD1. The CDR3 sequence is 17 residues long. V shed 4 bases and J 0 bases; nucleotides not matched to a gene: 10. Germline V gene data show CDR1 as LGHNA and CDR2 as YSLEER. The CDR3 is CASSRLAQQGVNTEAFF. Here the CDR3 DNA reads TGCGCCAGCAGCCGATTGGCACAACAGGGGGTGAACACTGAAGCTTTCTTT.

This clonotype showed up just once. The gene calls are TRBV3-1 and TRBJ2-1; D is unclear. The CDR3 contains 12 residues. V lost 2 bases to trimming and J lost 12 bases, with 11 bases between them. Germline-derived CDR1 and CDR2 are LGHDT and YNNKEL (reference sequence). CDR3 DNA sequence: TGTGCCAGCAGCCAATGGACGTCGCGGCAGTTCTTC. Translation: CASSQWTSRQFF.

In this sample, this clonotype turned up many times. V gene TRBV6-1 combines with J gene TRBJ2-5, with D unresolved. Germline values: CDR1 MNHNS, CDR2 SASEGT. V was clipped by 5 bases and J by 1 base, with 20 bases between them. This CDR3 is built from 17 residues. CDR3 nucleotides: TGTGCCAGCAGTCCACCGGAGCGATCACGGGTCCAAGAGACCCAGTACTTC. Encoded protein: CASSPPERSRVQETQYF.

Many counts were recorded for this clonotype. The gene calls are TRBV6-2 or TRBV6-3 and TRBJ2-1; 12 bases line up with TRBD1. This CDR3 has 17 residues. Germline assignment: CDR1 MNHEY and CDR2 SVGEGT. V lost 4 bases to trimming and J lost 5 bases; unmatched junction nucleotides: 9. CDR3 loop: CASSFPWGQGAHNEQFF. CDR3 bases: TGTGCCAGCAGTTTCCCCTGGGGACAGGGGGCCCACAATGAGCAGTTCTTC.

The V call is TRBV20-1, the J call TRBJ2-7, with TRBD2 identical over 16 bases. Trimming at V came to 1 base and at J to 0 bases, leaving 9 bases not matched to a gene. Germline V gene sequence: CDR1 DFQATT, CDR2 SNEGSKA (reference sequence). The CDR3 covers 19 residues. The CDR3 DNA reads TGCAGTGCTAGAGCTCCCCCGGGACTAGCGGGGGGGCACTCCTACGAGCAGTACTTC. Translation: CSARAPPGLAGGHSYEQYF.

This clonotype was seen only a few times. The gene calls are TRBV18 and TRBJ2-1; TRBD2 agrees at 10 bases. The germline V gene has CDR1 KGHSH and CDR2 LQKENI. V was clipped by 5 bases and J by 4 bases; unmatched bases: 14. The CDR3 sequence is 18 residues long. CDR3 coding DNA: TGTGCCAGCTCAAGGTCAGGGAGGCTAGCGGGAGCTTACAATGAGCAGTTCTTC. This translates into CASSRSGRLAGAYNEQFF.

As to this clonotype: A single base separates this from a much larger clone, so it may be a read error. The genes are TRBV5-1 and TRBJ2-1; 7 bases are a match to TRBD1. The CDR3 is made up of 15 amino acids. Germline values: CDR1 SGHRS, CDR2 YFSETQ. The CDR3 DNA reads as TGCGCCGGCAGCTTGGCCGACAGGGTAGGAAATGAGCAGTTCTTC. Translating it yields CAGSLADRVGNEQFF.

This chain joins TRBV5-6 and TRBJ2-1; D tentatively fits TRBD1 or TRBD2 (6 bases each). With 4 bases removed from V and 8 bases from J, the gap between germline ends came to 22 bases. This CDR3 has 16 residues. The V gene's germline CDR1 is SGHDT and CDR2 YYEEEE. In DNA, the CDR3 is TGTGCCAGCAGCCCATTTAGGGGGGTAGGACGCGATGAGCAGTTCTTC. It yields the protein CASSPFRGVGRDEQFF.

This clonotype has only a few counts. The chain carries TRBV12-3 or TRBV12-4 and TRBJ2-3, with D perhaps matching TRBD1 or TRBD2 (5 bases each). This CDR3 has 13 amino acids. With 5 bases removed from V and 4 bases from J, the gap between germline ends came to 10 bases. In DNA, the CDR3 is TGTGCCAGCAGTGGGACGGCGGCAGATACGCAGTATTTT. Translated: CASSGTAADTQYF.

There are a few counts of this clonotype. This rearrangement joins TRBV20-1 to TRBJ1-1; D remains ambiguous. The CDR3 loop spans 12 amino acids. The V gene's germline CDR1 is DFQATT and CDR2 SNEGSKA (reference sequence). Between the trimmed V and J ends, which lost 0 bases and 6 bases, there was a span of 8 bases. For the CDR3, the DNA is TGCAGTGCTAGAGATATCGGCGCTGAAGCTTTCTTT. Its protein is CSARDIGAEAFF.

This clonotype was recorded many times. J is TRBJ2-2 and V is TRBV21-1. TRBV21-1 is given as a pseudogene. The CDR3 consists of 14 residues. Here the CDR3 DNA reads TGTGCCAGCACCCCATGTCCTAACACCGGGGAGCTGTTTTTT. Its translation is CASTPCPNTGELFF.

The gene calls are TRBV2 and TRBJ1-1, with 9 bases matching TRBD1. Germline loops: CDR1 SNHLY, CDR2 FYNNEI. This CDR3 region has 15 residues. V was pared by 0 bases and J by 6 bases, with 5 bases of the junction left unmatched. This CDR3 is CASSEAGTGFPEAFF. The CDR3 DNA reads TGTGCCAGCAGTGAAGCAGGGACAGGGTTCCCTGAAGCTTTCTTT.

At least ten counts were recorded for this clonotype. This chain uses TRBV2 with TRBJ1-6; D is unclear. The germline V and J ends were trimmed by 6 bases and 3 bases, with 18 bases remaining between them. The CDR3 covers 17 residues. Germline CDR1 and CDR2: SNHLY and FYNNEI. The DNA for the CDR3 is TGTGCCAGCAGGGATTCCGGGTTTGAAAGCTATAATTCACCCCTCCACTTT. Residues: CASRDSGFESYNSPLHF.

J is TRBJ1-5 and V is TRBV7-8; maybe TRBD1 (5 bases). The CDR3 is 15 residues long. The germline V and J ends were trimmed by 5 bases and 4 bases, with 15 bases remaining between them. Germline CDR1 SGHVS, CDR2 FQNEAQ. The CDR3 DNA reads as TGTGCCAGCAGCGCCCGGGACGGCCTAAATCAGCCCCAGCATTTT. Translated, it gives CASSARDGLNQPQHF.

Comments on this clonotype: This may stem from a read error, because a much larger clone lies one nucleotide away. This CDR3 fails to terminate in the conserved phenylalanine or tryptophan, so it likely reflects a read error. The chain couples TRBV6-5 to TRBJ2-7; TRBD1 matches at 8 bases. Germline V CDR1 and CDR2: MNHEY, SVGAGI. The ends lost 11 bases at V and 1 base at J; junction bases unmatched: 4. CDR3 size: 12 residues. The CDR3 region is CARDRGSYEQYL. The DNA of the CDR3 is TGTGCCCGTGACAGGGGATCCTACGAGCAGTACCTC.

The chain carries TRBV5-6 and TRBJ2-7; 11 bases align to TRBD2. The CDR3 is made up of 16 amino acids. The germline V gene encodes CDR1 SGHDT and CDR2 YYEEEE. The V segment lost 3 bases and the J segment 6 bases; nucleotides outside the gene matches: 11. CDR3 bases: TGTGCCAGCAGCTGGGGGGGGACTAGCGGTGCTTTCGAGCAGTACTTC. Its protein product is CASSWGGTSGAFEQYF.

CDR3: CSAKQGGGNTEAFF. CDR3 nucleotides: TGCAGTGCGAAACAGGGCGGCGGGAACACTGAAGCTTTCTTT. This chain links TRBV20-1 with TRBJ1-1, with D possibly matching TRBD1 (6 bases). This CDR3 is 14 amino acids long. V lost 6 bases and J lost 1, with 15 bases in between. Germline V gene sequence: CDR1 DFQATT, CDR2 SNEGSKA (reference sequence).

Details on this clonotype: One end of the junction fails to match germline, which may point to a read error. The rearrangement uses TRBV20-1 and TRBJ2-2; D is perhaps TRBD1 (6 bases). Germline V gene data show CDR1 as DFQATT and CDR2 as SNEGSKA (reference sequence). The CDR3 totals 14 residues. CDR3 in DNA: TGCAGTGCGCCTACACAGGGTAACACCGGGGAGCTGCTTTTT. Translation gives CSAPTQGNTGELLF.

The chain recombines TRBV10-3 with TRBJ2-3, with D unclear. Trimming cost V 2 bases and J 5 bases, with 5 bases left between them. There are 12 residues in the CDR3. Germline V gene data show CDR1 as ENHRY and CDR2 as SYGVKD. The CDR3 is CAISEAKDTQYF. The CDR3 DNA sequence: TGTGCCATCAGTGAGGCGAAAGATACGCAGTATTTT.

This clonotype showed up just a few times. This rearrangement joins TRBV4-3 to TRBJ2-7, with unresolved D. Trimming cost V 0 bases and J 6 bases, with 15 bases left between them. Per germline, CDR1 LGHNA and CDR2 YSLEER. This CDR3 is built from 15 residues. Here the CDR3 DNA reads TGCGCCAGCAGCCAAGATACTGGGGTCTCCACCGAGCAGTACTTC. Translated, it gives CASSQDTGVSTEQYF.

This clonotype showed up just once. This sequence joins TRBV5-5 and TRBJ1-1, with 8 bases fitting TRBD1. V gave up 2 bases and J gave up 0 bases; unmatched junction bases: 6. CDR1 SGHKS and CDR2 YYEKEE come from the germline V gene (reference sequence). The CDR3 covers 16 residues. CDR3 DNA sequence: TGTGCCAGCAGCTTAGGGACAGGATCAATGAACACTGAAGCTTTCTTT. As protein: CASSLGTGSMNTEAFF.

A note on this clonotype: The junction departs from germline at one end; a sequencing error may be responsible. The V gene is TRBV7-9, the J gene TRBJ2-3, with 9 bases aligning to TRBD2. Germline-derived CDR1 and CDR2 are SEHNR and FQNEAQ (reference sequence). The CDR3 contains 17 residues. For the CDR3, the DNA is TGTGCCGCAGCTTATACTAGCTCAGCGGGGGGCACAGGTACGCAGTATTTT. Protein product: CAAAYTSSAGGTGTQYF.

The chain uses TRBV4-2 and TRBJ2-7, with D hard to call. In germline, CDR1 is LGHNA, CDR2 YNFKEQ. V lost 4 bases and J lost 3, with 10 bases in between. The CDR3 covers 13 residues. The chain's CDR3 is CASSRTDNYEQYF. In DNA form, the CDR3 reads TGTGCCAGCAGCCGGACGGATAACTACGAGCAGTACTTC.